The TCR beta chain described here comes from a study of blood T cell repertoires in COVID-19. Study information: Whether acute or convalescent, the COVID-19 samples came from the United States, Italy and Spain.

Trimming cost V 1 base and J 1 base, with 13 bases left between them. The CDR3 is made up of 16 amino acids. Per germline, CDR1 MGHRA and CDR2 YSYEKL. Data came from immunoSEQ multiplex PCR; TCRdb stores just in-frame clones and leaves some out. The profile shows tens of thousands of clones, 87% of them singletons. The V and J genes are TRBV4-1 and TRBJ1-1; D gene uncertain. This clonotype originated in a woman between 45 and 65 years old with COVID-19, enrolled during active disease. Sequenced: peripheral blood. The CDR3: CASSQVAGQRNTEAFF. The CDR3 DNA reads TGCGCCAGCAGCCAAGTAGCGGGCCAGAGGAACACTGAAGCTTTCTTT.